This record looks at one TCR beta chain sequence and its context. The data derive from a study of cytotoxic CD8 clonotypes in ibrutinib-treated CLL. Here immunoSEQ multiplex PCR was the method, and the copy in TCRdb shows in-frame clones only, minus some. The sample shows about 200,000 clones, about four fifths of them seen only once. Germline V gene data show CDR1 as SGHRS and CDR2 as YFSETQ. V gave up 0 bases and J gave up 4 bases; unmatched junction bases: 6. The CDR3 totals 15 residues. The specimen comprised PBMCs, sampled after 12 months of ibrutinib treatment. This receptor was identified in a human donor with chronic lymphocytic leukemia. J is TRBJ2-7 and V is TRBV5-1; TRBD1 matches at 8 bases. This CDR3 reads CASSLGFGQGYEQYF. DNA of the CDR3: TGCGCCAGCAGCTTGGGTTTCGGACAGGGTTACGAGCAGTACTTC.